The 13 T cell receptor beta chains given below trace back to one sample, sequenced in a study of T cell repertoires in cytomegalovirus infection. No cognate antigen is known for these TCRs. One entry per CDR3 protein, called by TCRdb with MiXCR from the reads. The sample carries about 770,000 distinct CDR3 sequences, 25% to 30% recorded once. The source was cultured CD8+ T cells from PBMCs, collected from culture after CMV antigen stimulation. These TCRs come from a human donor in good health (CMV status not recorded). Some clones in this sample may be carry-over from other donors' samples.

This clonotype showed up just a few times. The J gene is TRBJ1-6, the V gene TRBV6-1; a weak D match, TRBD1 (6 bases). The CDR3 consists of 13 residues. V was shortened by 4 bases and J by 9 bases, with 10 bases between the two germline ends. From germline, CDR1 is MNHNS and CDR2 SASEGT. The CDR3: CASSGTVVSPLHF. The CDR3 nucleotides are TGTGCCAGCAGTGGGACAGTGGTTTCACCCCTCCACTTT.

This rearrangement joins TRBV6-4 to TRBJ2-1; 8 nucleotides line up with TRBD2. The CDR3 is made up of 17 amino acids. With 0 bases clipped from V and 2 bases from J, the junction kept 6 bases outside the gene matches. Germline assignment: CDR1 MRHNA and CDR2 SNTAGT. DNA of the CDR3: TGTGCCAGCAGTGACTCCCCAGCGGGGGCCACCTACAATGAGCAGTTCTTC. As protein: CASSDSPAGATYNEQFF.

This chain joins TRBV6-5 and TRBJ2-3; no clear D. CDR3 length: 13 residues. Germline CDR1 is MNHEY and CDR2 is SVGAGI. Trimming removed 4 bases from V and 2 bases from J, with 7 bases in between. CDR3 amino acids: CASSSSYTDTQYF. CDR3 in DNA: TGTGCCAGCAGTTCTAGTTACACAGATACGCAGTATTTT.

This clonotype has at least ten counts. The chain uses TRBV4-1 and TRBJ2-4; D is unclear. CDR3 length: 13 amino acids. Germline CDR1 MGHRA, CDR2 YSYEKL. Deletions cut 1 base from V and 6 bases from J, with 7 bases between. CDR3 DNA: TGCGCCAGCAGCCAAGCCGACGGAAACATTCAGTACTTC. Translation gives CASSQADGNIQYF.

The chain recombines TRBV24-1 with TRBJ1-2; TRBD1 might be the D (6 bases). Germline V gives CDR1 KGHDR, CDR2 SFDVKD. V was trimmed by 9 bases and J by 4 bases, leaving 23 bases between them. There are 16 residues in the CDR3. CDR3 in DNA: TGTGCCACCGTCGACGGCCGACGGACAGAACCCTATGGCTACACCTTC. Translating it yields CATVDGRRTEPYGYTF.

The chain combines TRBV19 with TRBJ1-5, with D possibly being TRBD1 (5 bases). The CDR3 has 15 amino acids. Germline V gives CDR1 LNHDA, CDR2 SQIVND (reference sequence). Trimming cost V 4 bases and J 2 bases, with 12 bases left between them. CDR3 coding DNA: TGTGCCAGTAGTAGGCTGACAGAAGGCAATCAGCCCCAGCATTTT. This gives the protein CASSRLTEGNQPQHF.

The chain combines TRBV7-6 with TRBJ2-5; D may be TRBD1 or TRBD2 (5 bases each). This CDR3 is 15 amino acids long. Germline V gene data show CDR1 as SGHVS and CDR2 as FNYEAQ. V lost 5 bases, J lost 0 bases, and 13 bases lay in between. The CDR3 sequence is CASSPTGTNQETQYF. The CDR3 nucleotides read TGTGCCAGCAGCCCAACCGGGACCAACCAAGAGACCCAGTACTTC.

This clonotype has at least ten counts. The rearrangement joins TRBV7-2 to TRBJ2-3, with TRBD2 matching 13 bases. There are 18 residues in the CDR3. J lost 5 bases, V lost 3 bases, and 11 bases had no gene match. CDR1 is SGHTA and CDR2 is FQGNSA in the germline V gene. DNA of the CDR3: TGTGCCAGCAGCTTTATAGCGCCACTAGCGGGGGGGCTAGATACGCAGTATTTT. This encodes CASSFIAPLAGGLDTQYF.

This clonotype has just a few counts. The CDR3 reads CASSDWGGPFMNTEAFF. CDR3 DNA sequence: TGTGCCAGCAGTGACTGGGGAGGTCCGTTCATGAACACTGAAGCTTTCTTT. The chain couples TRBV6-1 to TRBJ1-1, with D uncertain. CDR3 size: 17 residues. Germline loops: CDR1 MNHNS, CDR2 SASEGT. V gave up 3 bases and J gave up 0 bases, with 17 bases separating them.

This clonotype has only a few counts. The CDR3 region has the DNA TGCAGCGCCCGGGTTGGGGGCAATAATTCACCCCTCCACTTT. Translating it yields CSARVGGNNSPLHF. V and J are TRBV29-1 and TRBJ1-6; possibly TRBD1 for D (6 bases). V shed 7 bases and J shed 5 bases, with 15 bases lying between them. The CDR3 runs to 14 residues. CDR1 and CDR2 from the germline V gene are SQVTM and ANQGSEA. Full variable domain (outside the CDR3, taken from reference TRBV29-1 and TRBJ1-6): SAVISQKPSRDICQRGTSLTIQCQVDSQVTMMFWYRQQPGQSLTLIATANQGSEATYESGFVIDKFPISRPNLTFSTLTVSNMSPEDSSIYLCSARVGGNNSPLHFGNGTRLTVT.

This clonotype was seen at least ten times. This chain joins TRBV7-2 and TRBJ2-5; D is unclear. CDR1 is SGHTA, CDR2 FQGNSA, per germline. The CDR3 is 16 amino acids. Trimming took off 2 bases at V and 2 bases at J, with 15 bases between the two ends. CDR3 loop: CASSLPARVGQETQYF. DNA for the CDR3: TGTGCCAGCAGCTTACCCGCACGGGTGGGGCAAGAGACCCAGTACTTC.

Only a few counts were recorded for this clonotype. This rearrangement joins TRBV12-3 or TRBV12-4 to TRBJ2-5; D possibly uses TRBD1 or TRBD2 (6 bases each). The CDR3 covers 15 residues. V lost 8 bases, J lost 2 bases, and 18 bases lay in between. The CDR3 coding sequence is TGTGCCAGCCGACTGCGGGGACATTCGCAAGAGACCCAGTACTTC. Translating it yields CASRLRGHSQETQYF.

The sample holds many counts of this clonotype. The CDR3 is CASVKLGAYNEQFF. CDR3 sequence (DNA): TGTGCTAGTGTTAAACTAGGCGCCTACAATGAGCAGTTCTTC. The genes are TRBV12-5 and TRBJ2-1; D is perhaps TRBD2 (5 bases). Trimming took off 7 bases at V and 2 bases at J, with 12 bases between the two ends. The germline gives CDR1 LGHNT, CDR2 FRNRAP. CDR3 length: 14 residues. The full variable domain, its missing parts supplied by reference TRBV12-5 and TRBJ2-1, is DARVTQTPRHKVTEMGQEVTMRCQPILGHNTVFWYRQTMMQGLELLAYFRNRAPLDDSGMPKDRFSAEMPDATLATLKIQPSEPRDSAVYFCASVKLGAYNEQFFGPGTRLTVL.